This T cell receptor (beta chain) was captured by sequencing in a study of T-cell reconstitution after alpha-beta-depleted transplantation in children. General observations from the study: Reportedly, alpha-beta T cells present about two months post-transplant originated from several hundred expanded clones of graft origin. It was surviving recipient T cells and thymic progenitors that gave some patients high TCRbeta diversity at day 60. At one year after transplant, newly produced T cells mostly accounted for T-cell counts and diversity.

For this clonotype: Its antigen is unidentified.

Researchers prepared the TCRbeta library using unique molecular identifiers, the study reports. TCRdb itself ran the PCR reads through MiXCR, one entry per CDR3 protein. The data show hundreds of thousands of distinct CDR3 sequences, 15% to 20% seen once. Here the sequenced sample was PBMCs, mostly from graft donor cells, taken 360 days after TCRalphabeta/CD19-depleted stem cell transplant. The TCR was taken from a boy younger than two who had a stem cell transplant for Wiskott-Aldrich syndrome, so the T cells may come from the graft donor.

The CDR3 nucleotides read TGTGCCAGCACGTGGGGGGGGAGGACAGATACGCAGTATTTT. It translates to CASTWGGRTDTQYF. The chain uses TRBV6-1 and TRBJ2-3; 7 bases agree with TRBD2. Germline CDR1 reads MNHNS; CDR2 reads SASEGT. V shed 7 bases and J 3 bases; nucleotides not matched to a gene: 7. The CDR3 sequence is 14 residues long.